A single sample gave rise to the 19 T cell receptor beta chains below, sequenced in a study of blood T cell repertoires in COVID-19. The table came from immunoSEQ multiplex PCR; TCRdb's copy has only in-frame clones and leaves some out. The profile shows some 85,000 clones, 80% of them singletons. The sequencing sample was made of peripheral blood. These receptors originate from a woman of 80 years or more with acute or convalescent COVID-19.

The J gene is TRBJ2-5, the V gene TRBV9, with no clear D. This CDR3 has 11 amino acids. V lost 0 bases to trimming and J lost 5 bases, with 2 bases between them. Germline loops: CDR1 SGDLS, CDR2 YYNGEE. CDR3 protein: CASSVAETQYF. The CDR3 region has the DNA TGTGCCAGCAGCGTAGCGGAGACCCAGTACTTC.

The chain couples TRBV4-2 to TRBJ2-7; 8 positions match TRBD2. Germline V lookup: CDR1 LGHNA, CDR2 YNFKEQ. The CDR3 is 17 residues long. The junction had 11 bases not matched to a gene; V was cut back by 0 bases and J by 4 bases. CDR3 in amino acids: CASSQDHGGVVRYEQYF. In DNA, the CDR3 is TGTGCCAGCAGCCAAGATCACGGGGGGGTAGTCAGGTACGAGCAGTACTTC.

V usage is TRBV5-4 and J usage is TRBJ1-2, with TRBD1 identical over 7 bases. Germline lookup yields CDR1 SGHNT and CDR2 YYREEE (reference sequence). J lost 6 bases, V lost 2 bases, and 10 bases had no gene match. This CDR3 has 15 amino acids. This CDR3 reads CASSFPTGPVDGYTF. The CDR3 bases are TGTGCCAGCAGCTTTCCGACAGGGCCAGTGGATGGCTACACCTTC.

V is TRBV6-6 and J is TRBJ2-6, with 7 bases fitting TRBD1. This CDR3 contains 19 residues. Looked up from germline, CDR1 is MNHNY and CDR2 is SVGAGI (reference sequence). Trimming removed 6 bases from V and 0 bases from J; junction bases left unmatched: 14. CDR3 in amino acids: CASSSPGTEGSSGANVLTF. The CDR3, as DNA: TGTGCCAGCAGCTCCCCCGGGACAGAGGGGAGCTCTGGGGCCAACGTCCTGACTTTC.

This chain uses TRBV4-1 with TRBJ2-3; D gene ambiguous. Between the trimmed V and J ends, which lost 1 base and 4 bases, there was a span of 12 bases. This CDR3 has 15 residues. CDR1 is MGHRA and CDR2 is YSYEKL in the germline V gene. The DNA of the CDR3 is TGCGCCAGCAGCCAAGTGGTGCTAGTTGCAGATACGCAGTATTTT. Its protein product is CASSQVVLVADTQYF.

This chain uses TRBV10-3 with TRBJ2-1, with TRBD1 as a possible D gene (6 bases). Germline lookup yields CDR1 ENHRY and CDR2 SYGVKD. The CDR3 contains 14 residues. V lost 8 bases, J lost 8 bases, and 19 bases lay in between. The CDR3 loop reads CAIRNRELIDEQFF. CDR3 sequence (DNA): TGTGCCATCCGGAACAGGGAACTTATTGATGAGCAGTTCTTC.

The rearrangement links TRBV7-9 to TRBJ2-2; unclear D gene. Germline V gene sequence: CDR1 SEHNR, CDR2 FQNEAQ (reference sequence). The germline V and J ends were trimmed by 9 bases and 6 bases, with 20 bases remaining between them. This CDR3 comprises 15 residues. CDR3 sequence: CASNSGATQSGELFF. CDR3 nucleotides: TGTGCCAGTAATAGTGGAGCGACTCAATCCGGGGAGCTGTTTTTT. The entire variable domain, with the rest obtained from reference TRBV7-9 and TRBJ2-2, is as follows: DTGVSQNPRHKITKRGQNVTFRCDPISEHNRLYWYRQTLGQGPEFLTYFQNEAQLEKSRLLSDRFSAERPKGSFSTLEIQRTEQGDSAMYLCASNSGATQSGELFFGEGSRLTVL.

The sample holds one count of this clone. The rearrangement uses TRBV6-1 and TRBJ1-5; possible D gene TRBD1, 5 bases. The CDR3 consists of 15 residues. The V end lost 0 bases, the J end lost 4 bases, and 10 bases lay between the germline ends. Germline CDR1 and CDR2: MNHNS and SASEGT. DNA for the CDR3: TGTGCCAGCAGTGAAGCGGGGGGAAGTAATCAGCCCCAGCATTTT. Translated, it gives CASSEAGGSNQPQHF.

The CDR3 bases are TGTGCCAGCAGCTTAGGGACAGGGGGTATACTCCAAGAGACCCAGTACTTC. Amino acids: CASSLGTGGILQETQYF. The rearrangement links TRBV7-2 to TRBJ2-5, with TRBD1 identical over 10 bases. Per the germline V gene, CDR1 is SGHTA and CDR2 is FQGNSA. The CDR3 is 17 amino acids. Trimming took 1 base from V and 1 from J; bases not matched to a gene: 6.

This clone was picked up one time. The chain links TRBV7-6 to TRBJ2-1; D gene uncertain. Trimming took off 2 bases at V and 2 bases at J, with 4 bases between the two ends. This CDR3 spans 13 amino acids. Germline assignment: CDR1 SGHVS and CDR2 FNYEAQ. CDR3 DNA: TGTGCCAGCAGCTTACAAACCTACAATGAGCAGTTCTTC. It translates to CASSLQTYNEQFF.

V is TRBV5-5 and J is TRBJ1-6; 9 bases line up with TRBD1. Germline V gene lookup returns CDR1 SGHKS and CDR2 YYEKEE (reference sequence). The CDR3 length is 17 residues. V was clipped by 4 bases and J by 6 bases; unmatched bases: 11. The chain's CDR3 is CASSQGQGRGGNSPLHF. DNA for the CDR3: TGTGCCAGCAGCCAAGGACAGGGGAGGGGAGGTAATTCACCCCTCCACTTT.

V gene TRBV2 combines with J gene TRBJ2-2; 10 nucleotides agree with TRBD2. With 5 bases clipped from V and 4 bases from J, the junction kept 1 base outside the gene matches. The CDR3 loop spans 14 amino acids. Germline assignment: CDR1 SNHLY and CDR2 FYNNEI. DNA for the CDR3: TGTGCCAGCAGTAGGACTAGCGGCACCGGGGAGCTGTTTTTT. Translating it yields CASSRTSGTGELFF.

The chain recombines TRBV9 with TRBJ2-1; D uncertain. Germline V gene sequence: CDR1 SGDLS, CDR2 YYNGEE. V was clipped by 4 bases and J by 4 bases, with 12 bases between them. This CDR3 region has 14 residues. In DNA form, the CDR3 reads TGTGCCAGCAGCCCGTCGGCTAGTTACAATGAGCAGTTCTTC. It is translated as CASSPSASYNEQFF.

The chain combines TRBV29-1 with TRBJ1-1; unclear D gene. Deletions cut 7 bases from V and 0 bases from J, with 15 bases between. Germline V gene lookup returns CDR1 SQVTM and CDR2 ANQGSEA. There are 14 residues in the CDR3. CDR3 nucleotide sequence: TGCAGCGCAATGGGGAGTTCCATGAACACTGAAGCTTTCTTT. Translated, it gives CSAMGSSMNTEAFF.

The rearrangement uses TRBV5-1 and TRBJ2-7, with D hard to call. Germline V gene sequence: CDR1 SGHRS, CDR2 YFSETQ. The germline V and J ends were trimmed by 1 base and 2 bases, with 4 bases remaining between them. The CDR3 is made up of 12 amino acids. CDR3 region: CASSLTAYEQYF. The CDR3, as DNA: TGCGCCAGCAGCTTGACAGCCTACGAGCAGTACTTC. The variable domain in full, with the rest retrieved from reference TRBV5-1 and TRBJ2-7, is KAGVTQTPRYLIKTRGQQVTLSCSPISGHRSVSWYQQTPGQGLQFLFEYFSETQRNKGNFPGRFSGRQFSNSRSEMNVSTLELGDSALYLCASSLTAYEQYFGPGTRLTVT.

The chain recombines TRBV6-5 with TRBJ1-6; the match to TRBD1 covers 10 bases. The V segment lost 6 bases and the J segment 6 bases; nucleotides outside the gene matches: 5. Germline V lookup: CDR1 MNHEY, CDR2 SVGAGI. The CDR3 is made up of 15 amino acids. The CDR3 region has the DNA TGTGCCAGCAGCAGGACAGGGGGTGGTAATTCACCCCTCCACTTT. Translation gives CASSRTGGGNSPLHF.

Here the CDR3 reads CASSLYGETNTGELFF. The CDR3, as DNA: TGTGCCAGCAGTTTATATGGGGAGACAAACACCGGGGAGCTGTTTTTT. The rearrangement joins TRBV27 to TRBJ2-2; D might be TRBD2 (5 bases). Germline V gives CDR1 MNHEY, CDR2 SMNVEV (reference sequence). Deletions cut 1 base from V and 2 bases from J, with 11 bases between. There are 16 residues in the CDR3.

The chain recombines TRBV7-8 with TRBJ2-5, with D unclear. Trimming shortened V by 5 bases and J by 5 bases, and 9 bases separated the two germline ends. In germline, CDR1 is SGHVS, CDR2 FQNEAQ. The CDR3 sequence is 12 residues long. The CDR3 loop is CASSPPGETQYF. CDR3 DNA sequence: TGTGCCAGCAGCCCACCCGGTGAGACCCAGTACTTC.

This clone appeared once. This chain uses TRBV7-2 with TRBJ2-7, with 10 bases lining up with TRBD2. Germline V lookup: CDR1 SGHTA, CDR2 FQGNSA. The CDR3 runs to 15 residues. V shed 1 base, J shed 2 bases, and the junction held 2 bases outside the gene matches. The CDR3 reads CASSLGTSGPYEQYF. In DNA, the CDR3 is TGTGCCAGCAGCTTAGGGACTAGCGGCCCCTACGAGCAGTACTTC.